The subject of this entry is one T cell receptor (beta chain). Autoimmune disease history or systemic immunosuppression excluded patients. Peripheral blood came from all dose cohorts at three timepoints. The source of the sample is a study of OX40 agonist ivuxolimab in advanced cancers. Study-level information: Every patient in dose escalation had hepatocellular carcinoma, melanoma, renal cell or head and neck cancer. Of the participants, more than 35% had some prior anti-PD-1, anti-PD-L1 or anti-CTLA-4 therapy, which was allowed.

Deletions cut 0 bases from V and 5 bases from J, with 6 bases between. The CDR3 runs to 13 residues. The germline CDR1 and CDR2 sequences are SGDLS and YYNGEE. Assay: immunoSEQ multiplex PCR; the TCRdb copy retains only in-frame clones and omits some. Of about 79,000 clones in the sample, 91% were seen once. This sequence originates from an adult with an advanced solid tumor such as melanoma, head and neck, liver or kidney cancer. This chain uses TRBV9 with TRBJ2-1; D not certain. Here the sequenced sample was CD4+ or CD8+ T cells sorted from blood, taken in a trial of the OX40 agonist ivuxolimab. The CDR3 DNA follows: TGTGCCAGCAGCGTAGGACCTGACAATGAGCAGTTCTTC. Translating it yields CASSVGPDNEQFF.